This TCR beta chain was retrieved from a study of T cells after yellow fever vaccination. TCRdb re-called the 5' RACE reads through MiXCR, storing one row per CDR3 protein. This sample yields some 320,000 distinct CDR3 sequences, of which 3.5% to 5% are seen a single time; 15% to 20% belongs to the top ten. This clonotype has ten or more counts. This CDR3 comprises 15 residues. Trimming removed 6 bases at V and 1 base at J, with 16 bases between. V is TRBV12-3 or TRBV12-4 and J is TRBJ2-7, with D perhaps matching TRBD1 (5 bases). The sample in question was PBMCs, obtained 15 days after the yellow fever booster vaccination. The sequence was obtained from a man aged 18 to 35 who received the YFV17D yellow fever vaccine. The CDR3 loop is CASSVDRFPSYEQYF. CDR3 DNA sequence: TGTGCCAGCAGCGTTGACAGATTTCCATCCTACGAGCAGTACTTC.